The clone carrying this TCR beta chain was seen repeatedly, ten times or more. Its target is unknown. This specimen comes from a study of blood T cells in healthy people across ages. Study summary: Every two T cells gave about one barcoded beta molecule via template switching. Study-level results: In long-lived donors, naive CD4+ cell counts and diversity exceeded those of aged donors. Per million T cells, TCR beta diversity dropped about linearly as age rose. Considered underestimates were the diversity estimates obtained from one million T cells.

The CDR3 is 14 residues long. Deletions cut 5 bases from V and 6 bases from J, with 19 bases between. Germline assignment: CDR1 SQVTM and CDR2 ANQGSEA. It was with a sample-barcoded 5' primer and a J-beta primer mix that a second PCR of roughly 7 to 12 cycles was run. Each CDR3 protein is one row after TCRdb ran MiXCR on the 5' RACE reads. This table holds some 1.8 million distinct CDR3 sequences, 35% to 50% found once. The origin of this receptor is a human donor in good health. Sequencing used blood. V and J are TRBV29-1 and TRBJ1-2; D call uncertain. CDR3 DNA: TGCAGCGTTCACCTTCTAGACGGTGGTGATGGCTACACCTTC. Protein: CSVHLLDGGDGYTF.